This TCR beta chain emerged from a study of shared clonotypes between healthy human individuals. Across the study: Three plates each covered CD4 naive and memory; CD8 naive two, CD8 memory one.

Per the authors' pipeline: ImmunoSEQ sequences covered only the junction and lacked quality scores; filtering therefore differed. The table came from immunoSEQ multiplex PCR; TCRdb's copy has only in-frame clones and leaves some out. V and J calls and clone size are copied from that table; D and trimming were computed from the DNA. The sample shows about 340,000 clones, roughly 80% of them seen only once. V was pared by 10 bases and J by 0 bases, with 10 bases between. The CDR3 has 13 residues. In germline, CDR1 is MNHEY, CDR2 SMNVEV (reference sequence). Comment on this clone: The antigen is unknown.

Study conclusions and caveats: As a rule, naive subsets had a larger estimated richness than memory subsets.

Those who donated were healthy HIV-negative adults, with no recent acute infections or vaccinations reported. This chain joins TRBV27 and TRBJ1-5; the D gene is possibly TRBD1 (5 bases). The TCR was taken from a man aged 25 to 45 in good health. The sample comprised memory CD4+ T cells sorted from blood. The subset here: CD45RA-negative fraction. The CDR3 region is CATGRGSNQPQHF. In DNA form, the CDR3 reads TGTGCCACAGGGAGGGGTAGCAATCAGCCCCAGCATTTT.